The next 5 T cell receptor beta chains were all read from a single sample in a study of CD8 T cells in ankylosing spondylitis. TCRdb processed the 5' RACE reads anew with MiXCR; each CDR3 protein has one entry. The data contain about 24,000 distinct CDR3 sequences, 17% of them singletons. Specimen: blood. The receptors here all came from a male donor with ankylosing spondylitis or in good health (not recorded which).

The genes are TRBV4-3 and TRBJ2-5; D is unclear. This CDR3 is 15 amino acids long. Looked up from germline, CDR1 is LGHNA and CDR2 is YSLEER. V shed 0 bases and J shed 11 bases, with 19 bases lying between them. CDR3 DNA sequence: TGCGCCAGCAGCCAAGAATCGGGCTTACCGACCGAACAGTACTTC. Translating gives CASSQESGLPTEQYF.

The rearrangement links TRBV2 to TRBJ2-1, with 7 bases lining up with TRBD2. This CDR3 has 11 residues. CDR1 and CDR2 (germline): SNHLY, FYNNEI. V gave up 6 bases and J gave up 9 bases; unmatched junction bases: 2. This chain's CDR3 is CASSGGSEQFF. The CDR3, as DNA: TGTGCCAGCAGCGGGGGGAGTGAGCAGTTCTTC. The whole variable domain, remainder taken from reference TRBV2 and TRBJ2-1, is EPEVTQTPSHQVTQMGQEVILRCVPISNHLYFYWYRQILGQKVEFLVSFYNNEISEKSEIFDDQFSVERPDGSNFTLKIRSTKLEDSAMYFCASSGGSEQFFGPGTRLTVL.

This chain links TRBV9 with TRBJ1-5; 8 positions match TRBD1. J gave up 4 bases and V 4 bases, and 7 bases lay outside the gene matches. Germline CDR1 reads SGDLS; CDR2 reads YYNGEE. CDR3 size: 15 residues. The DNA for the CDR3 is TGTGCCAGCAGCTTCGGACAGGGCTTAAATCAGCCCCAGCATTTT. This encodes CASSFGQGLNQPQHF. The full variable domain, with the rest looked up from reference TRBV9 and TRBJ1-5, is DSGVTQTPKHLITATGQRVTLRCSPRSGDLSVYWYQQSLDQGLQFLIQYYNGEERAKGNILERFSAQQFPDLHSELNLSSLELGDSALYFCASSFGQGLNQPQHFGDGTRLSIL.

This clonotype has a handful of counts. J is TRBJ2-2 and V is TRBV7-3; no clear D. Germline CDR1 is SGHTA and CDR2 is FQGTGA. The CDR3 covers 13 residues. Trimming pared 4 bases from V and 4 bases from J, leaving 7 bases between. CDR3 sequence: CASSSKRTGELFF. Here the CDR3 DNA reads TGTGCCAGCAGCTCCAAGCGCACCGGGGAGCTGTTTTTT. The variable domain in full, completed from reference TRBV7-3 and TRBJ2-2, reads GAGVSQTPSNKVTEKGKYVELRCDPISGHTALYWYRQSLGQGPEFLIYFQGTGAADDSGLPNDRFFAVRPEGSVSTLKIQRTERGDSAVYLCASSSKRTGELFFGEGSRLTVL.

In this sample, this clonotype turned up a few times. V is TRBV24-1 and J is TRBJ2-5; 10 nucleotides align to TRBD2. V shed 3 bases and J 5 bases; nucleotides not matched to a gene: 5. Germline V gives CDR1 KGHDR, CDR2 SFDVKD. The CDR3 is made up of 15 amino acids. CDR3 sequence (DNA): TGTGCCACCAGTGATGTCTCTAGCGGGAGCGAGACCCAGTACTTC. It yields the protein CATSDVSSGSETQYF.